A selection of T cell receptor beta chains follows, all from one sample in a study of control samples from healthy donors and cancer patients. The repertoire was sequenced with immunoSEQ multiplex PCR; TCRdb's copy has only in-frame clones and lacks some. The sample has about 61,000 clones, around 89% seen once. The sequencing input was PBMCs. Every receptor here comes from a man in his sixties with colorectal cancer. Both conserved end residues are part of each CDR3. Fields, in order: CDR3 DNA, CDR3 protein, D gene, clone size, V gene, J gene. The D gene is left open where the match is weak. Clone size is not always given. Where it is, it says once, few, many or a class for expanded clones.

TGTGCCAGCAGTGAAACAGGACTCTATAATTCACCCCTCCACTTT	CASSETGLYNSPLHF	-	-	TRBV6-1	TRBJ1-6
TGCGCCAGCAGCCAAGTGCCGGAAAATTCACCCCTCCACTTT	CASSQVPENSPLHF	-	few	TRBV4-3	TRBJ1-6
TGTGCCAGCAGCCAAGACACAGTTCGGAACTATGGCTACACCTTC	CASSQDTVRNYGYTF	-	-	TRBV4-2	TRBJ1-2
TGTGCCAGTAGTATAGGGGGGGCTTTTAATCAGCCCCAGCATTTT	CASSIGGAFNQPQHF	-	-	TRBV19	TRBJ1-5
TGTGCCAGCAGCAAAGCGAGGCGGGGCCTGGGAGGTGGCTACACCTTC	CASSKARRGLGGGYTF	-	-	TRBV21-1	TRBJ1-2
TGTGCCAGCAGCCCACGGTTATCGGGTTATAATTCACCCCTCCACTTT	CASSPRLSGYNSPLHF	-	-	TRBV27	TRBJ1-6
TGCGCCAGCAGCTCCACCCCAGGGCTCCAAGAGACCCAGTACTTC	CASSSTPGLQETQYF	-	-	TRBV5-1	TRBJ2-5
TGTGCCAGCAGTTTATTCCCCGGCGGGGAGCTGTTTTTT	CASSLFPGGELFF	-	-	TRBV28	TRBJ2-2
TGCAGCGTTTCGCGGATACAAGAGACCCAGTACTTC	CSVSRIQETQYF	-	-	TRBV29-1	TRBJ2-5
TGTGCCAGCAGCCAAGATCCGACAGGGGGCGGCGGGGAGCTGTTTTTT	CASSQDPTGGGGELFF	TRBD1	-	TRBV4-2	TRBJ2-2
TGTGCCAGCAGGTCGTTCGGTAGCAATCAGCCCCAGCATTTT	CASRSFGSNQPQHF	-	-	TRBV27	TRBJ1-5
TGCGCCAGCAGCCCGCAGGGGGGAGGCAATCAGCCCCAGCATTTT	CASSPQGGGNQPQHF	TRBD1	-	TRBV5-1	TRBJ1-5
TGTGCCAGCAGCCCGGATGGGATAGCGGGACCTTTCTTC	CASSPDGIAGPFF	TRBD2	-	TRBV3-1/TRBV3-2	TRBJ2-1
TGTGCCAGCAGCCAAGGTCTAAGGGGGCGTTCACCCCTCCACTTT	CASSQGLRGRSPLHF	TRBD1	-	TRBV14	TRBJ1-6
TGTGCCAGCAGCTCGTGGGGCGCTGGGGAGACCCAGTACTTC	CASSSWGAGETQYF	-	-	TRBV5-5	TRBJ2-5
TGTGCCAGCAGTGACCCGGGGGCTCGGGGCTACACCTTC	CASSDPGARGYTF	-	-	TRBV2	TRBJ1-2
TGTGCCAGCAGCTTAGATCGGGGTGGCTACACCTTC	CASSLDRGGYTF	-	once	TRBV11-2	TRBJ1-2
TGCAGCGTTGGGGCCCCTCTTAGCGGAAGCACAGATACGCAGTATTTT	CSVGAPLSGSTDTQYF	-	-	TRBV29-1	TRBJ2-3
TGTGCCAGCAGCCAAGGCAGGGGGCCCAATCAGCCCCAGCATTTT	CASSQGRGPNQPQHF	TRBD1	-	TRBV3-1/TRBV3-2	TRBJ1-5
TGTGCCAGCAGTGAAGAGGAAACAGGGGGCTCCTACGAGCAGTACTTC	CASSEEETGGSYEQYF	TRBD1	-	TRBV2	TRBJ2-7
TGCAGCCTAGCCGAGGGAGGGGGAAACACTGAAGCTTTCTTT	CSLAEGGGNTEAFF	-	-	TRBV29-1	TRBJ1-1
TGTGCCAGCAGTAAAGAACAAAGGAACACCGGGGAGCTGTTTTTT	CASSKEQRNTGELFF	-	-	TRBV7-3	TRBJ2-2
TGTGCCAGCAGTAGCGGGACAACATATGAAAAACTGTTTTTT	CASSSGTTYEKLFF	-	-	TRBV2	TRBJ1-4
TGTGCCAGCAGCCCCGGGGGGGGACCGGCCAATTCACCCCTCCACTTT	CASSPGGGPANSPLHF	-	-	TRBV5-5	TRBJ1-6
TGTGCCAGTAGTGGAAATGGGGACCTAACCTACGAGCAGTACTTC	CASSGNGDLTYEQYF	-	once	TRBV19	TRBJ2-7
TGTGCCAGCAGCCAATCTAGCGGGCTTTTCTCCTACAATGAGCAGTTCTTC	CASSQSSGLFSYNEQFF	TRBD2	-	TRBV14	TRBJ2-1
TGTGCCAGCAGCTCTTTAGTATGGGTTGATACGCAGTATTTT	CASSSLVWVDTQYF	-	-	TRBV7-2	TRBJ2-3